The 29 T cell receptor beta chains below come from one sample, sequenced in a study of patients and donors after allogeneic stem cell transplantation. In TCRdb, the RT-PCR reads were re-called with MiXCR into one record per CDR3 protein. In the table there are hundreds of thousands of distinct CDR3 sequences, more than 15% of which are singletons. Sequenced sample: blood, either unsorted or a sorted T cell fraction (not recorded which). These receptor sequences come from a human donor who was either an allogeneic HSCT recipient or a stem cell or donor lymphocyte infusion donor (not recorded which). It is not recorded whose cells these are; they may come from a transplant donor.

The genes are TRBV6-2 or TRBV6-3 and TRBJ2-1; 8 positions agree with TRBD1. Germline trimming cut 2 bases from V and 8 bases from J; bases unmatched to any gene: 14. Germline V gene sequence: CDR1 MNHEY, CDR2 SVGEGT. This CDR3 has 17 amino acids. Here the CDR3 reads CASSYPASGQVLYEQFF. CDR3 coding DNA: TGTGCCAGCAGTTACCCTGCTTCGGGACAGGTGCTCTATGAGCAGTTCTTC.

This clonotype was picked up a small number of times. CDR3 nucleotide sequence: TGTGCCAGCAGCTTACCCCGTGGCATTCAGTACTTC. It encodes CASSLPRGIQYF. The gene calls are TRBV7-3 and TRBJ2-4; D remains unclear. The CDR3 runs to 12 residues. The germline V gene encodes CDR1 SGHTA and CDR2 FQGTGA. Trimming removed 2 bases from V and 9 bases from J, with 8 bases in between.

This clonotype was counted only a few times. This chain connects TRBV12-3 or TRBV12-4 to TRBJ2-3; 7 bases fit TRBD2. With 1 base clipped from V and 5 bases from J, the junction kept 6 bases outside the gene matches. The CDR3 is 15 amino acids. The CDR3 region is CASSLGGRTGDTQYF. CDR3 in DNA: TGTGCCAGCAGTTTAGGCGGGAGAACCGGAGATACGCAGTATTTT.

The chain is built from TRBV15 and TRBJ1-4, with D unresolved. CDR1 LNHNV and CDR2 YYDKDF come from the germline V gene (reference sequence). V shed 1 base and J shed 8 bases, with 14 bases lying between them. The CDR3 contains 15 residues. In DNA form, the CDR3 reads TGTGCCACCAGCAGAGCCACGGGCCCCCTCGAAAAACTGTTTTTT. Encoded protein: CATSRATGPLEKLFF. Drawing the rest from reference TRBV15 and TRBJ1-4, the complete variable domain is DAMVIQNPRYQVTQFGKPVTLSCSQTLNHNVMYWYQQKSSQAPKLLFHYYDKDFNNEADTPDNFQSRRPNTSFCFLDIRSPGLGDTAMYLCATSRATGPLEKLFFGSGTQLSVL.

The CDR3 loop is CAISEGQGNQPQHF. Written as DNA, the CDR3 is TGTGCCATCAGTGAGGGTCAGGGCAATCAGCCCCAGCATTTT. This chain links TRBV10-3 with TRBJ1-5; D call uncertain. V lost 2 bases and J lost 2, with 7 bases in between. The CDR3 contains 14 residues. Germline V lookup: CDR1 ENHRY, CDR2 SYGVKD.

This clonotype occurred a few times. This chain connects TRBV18 to TRBJ2-3; 7 bases are a match to TRBD1. The CDR3 covers 16 residues. Germline values: CDR1 KGHSH, CDR2 LQKENI. V dropped 5 bases and J dropped 0; count of bases not matched to a gene: 8. The CDR3 sequence: CASSKGALPSTDTQYF. The CDR3 bases are TGTGCCAGCTCAAAGGGGGCGTTACCTAGCACAGATACGCAGTATTTT.

This clonotype was found many times. This chain joins TRBV28 and TRBJ1-5; TRBD1 agrees at 9 bases. Germline loops: CDR1 MDHEN, CDR2 SYDVKM. The CDR3 has 16 amino acids. The ends lost 3 bases at V and 1 base at J; junction bases unmatched: 4. This chain's CDR3 is CASSFDRGVSNQPQHF. As DNA, the CDR3 is TGTGCCAGCAGTTTCGACAGGGGGGTAAGCAATCAGCCCCAGCATTTT.

A few counts support this clonotype. The J gene is TRBJ2-1, the V gene TRBV7-8; 10 nucleotides line up with TRBD2. With 5 bases clipped from V and 6 bases from J, the junction kept 10 bases outside the gene matches. The CDR3 runs 16 residues. From germline, CDR1 is SGHVS and CDR2 FQNEAQ. The CDR3 DNA reads TGTGCCAGCAGCATGTGGACTAGCGGTATTCCCAATGAGCAGTTCTTC. It specifies CASSMWTSGIPNEQFF.

This clonotype came up a few times. The chain uses TRBV7-7 and TRBJ2-5, with 8 positions matching TRBD2. The CDR3 is made up of 16 amino acids. Germline assignment: CDR1 SSHAT and CDR2 FNYEAQ (reference sequence). V was clipped by 5 bases and J by 0 bases; unmatched bases: 8. As DNA, the CDR3 is TGTGCCAGCAGCCCGCTTAGTAGCGGGAACCAAGAGACCCAGTACTTC. This codes for CASSPLSSGNQETQYF.

This clonotype was seen more than once but under ten times. V gene TRBV5-1 combines with J gene TRBJ1-1; unclear D gene. The CDR3 length is 13 residues. The V end was cut by 0 bases, the J end by 5 bases, with 8 bases between. The germline gives CDR1 SGHRS, CDR2 YFSETQ. CDR3 residues: CASSLGAETEAFF. The CDR3 coding sequence is TGCGCCAGCAGCTTGGGGGCCGAAACTGAAGCTTTCTTT.

The chain employs TRBV5-5 and TRBJ1-5; TRBD1 is a possible D gene (6 bases). Trimming cost V 0 bases and J 8 bases, with 9 bases left between them. The CDR3 contains 13 residues. The germline V gene has CDR1 SGHKS and CDR2 YYEKEE (reference sequence). The CDR3 is CASSLGGDKPQHF. CDR3 coding DNA: TGTGCCAGCAGCTTGGGCGGGGACAAGCCCCAGCATTTT. Filled out from reference TRBV5-5 and TRBJ1-5, the complete variable domain reads DAGVTQSPTHLIKTRGQQVTLRCSPISGHKSVSWYQQVLGQGPQFIFQYYEKEERGRGNFPDRFSARQFPNYSSELNVNALLLGDSALYLCASSLGGDKPQHFGDGTRLSIL.

This chain uses TRBV6-5 with TRBJ2-7, with D tentatively TRBD2 (5 bases). The CDR3 is 13 residues long. Germline lookup yields CDR1 MNHEY and CDR2 SVGAGI. V lost 2 bases and J lost 3, with 8 bases in between. The CDR3 DNA reads TGTGCCAGCAGTTACACGGGGAACTACGAGCAGTACTTC. This gives the protein CASSYTGNYEQYF.

The J gene is TRBJ1-2, the V gene TRBV6-1; the D gene is possibly TRBD1 (5 bases). The CDR3 covers 12 residues. Per the germline V gene, CDR1 is MNHNS and CDR2 is SASEGT. V shed 7 bases and J shed 14 bases, with 20 bases lying between them. In DNA form, the CDR3 reads TGTGCCAGCAAACCTAGCCTCCGGGACTCAACCTTC. It is translated as CASKPSLRDSTF.

This clonotype showed up just a few times. This chain joins TRBV12-3 or TRBV12-4 and TRBJ2-2; D is ambiguous. The V end lost 3 bases, the J end lost 7 bases, and 9 bases lay between the germline ends. The CDR3 has 13 residues. The DNA of the CDR3 is TGTGCCAGCAGTTTGGTGCCCTTCGGGGAGCTGTTTTTT. This encodes CASSLVPFGELFF.

This clonotype was found many times. The V and J genes are TRBV12-3 or TRBV12-4 and TRBJ1-2, with D maybe TRBD1 (5 bases). This CDR3 is built from 13 residues. Trimming took 1 base from V and 4 from J, leaving 7 bases between them. CDR3 nucleotide sequence: TGTGCCAGCAGTTTAGATGACAGCTATGGCTACACCTTC. The encoded protein is CASSLDDSYGYTF.

This sequence joins TRBV28 and TRBJ2-7; 11 positions match TRBD1. CDR3 length: 15 amino acids. After removal of 6 bases from V and 5 bases from J, the junction contained 9 bases not matched to a gene. Germline CDR1 MDHEN, CDR2 SYDVKM. The CDR3 coding sequence is TGTGCCAGCAGCCCCCCGGGACAGGGGGATCACGAGCAGTACTTC. It codes for CASSPPGQGDHEQYF.

This chain joins TRBV28 and TRBJ2-7; D might be TRBD2 (5 bases). This CDR3 is 13 amino acids long. V was cut by 5 bases and J by 2 bases, with 10 bases left in between. Germline loops: CDR1 MDHEN, CDR2 SYDVKM. Here the CDR3 reads CASSAGRPYEQYF. CDR3 nucleotides: TGTGCCAGCAGTGCGGGTCGTCCCTACGAGCAGTACTTC.

This clonotype was picked up a small number of times. The chain links TRBV11-2 to TRBJ2-1; 10 bases fit TRBD2. V lost 1 base, J lost 0 bases, and 6 bases stayed unmatched. Germline lookup yields CDR1 SGHAT and CDR2 FQNNGV. CDR3 length: 18 residues. The DNA of the CDR3 is TGTGCCAGCAGCTTAGGGTGGACTAGCGGTAGCTCCTACAATGAGCAGTTCTTC. Translation: CASSLGWTSGSSYNEQFF.

This clonotype was observed a few times. This sequence joins TRBV7-2 and TRBJ2-7; no firm D call. Trimming removed 8 bases at V and 2 bases at J, with 16 bases between. This CDR3 region has 14 residues. The V gene's germline CDR1 is SGHTA and CDR2 FQGNSA. The CDR3 protein is CASGRIDFPYEQYF. The CDR3 DNA is TGTGCCAGCGGACGGATTGACTTTCCCTACGAGCAGTACTTC.

This clonotype came up a few times. CDR3 residues: CLADTTEAFF. DNA for the CDR3: TGTTTAGCGGATACGACTGAAGCTTTCTTT. V is TRBV12-5 and J is TRBJ1-1, with D unclear. The germline V gene encodes CDR1 LGHNT and CDR2 FRNRAP. The CDR3 loop spans 10 amino acids.

The gene calls are TRBV20-1 and TRBJ1-4; weak D call: TRBD1 (5 bases). With 3 bases removed from V and 8 bases from J, the gap between germline ends came to 10 bases. The CDR3 is 12 residues long. Germline CDR1 reads DFQATT; CDR2 reads SNEGSKA (reference sequence). This chain's CDR3 is CSASQGWEKLFF. Here the CDR3 DNA reads TGCAGTGCTAGTCAGGGATGGGAAAAACTGTTTTTT.

The J gene is TRBJ1-6, the V gene TRBV6-1; the D gene is possibly TRBD1 (5 bases). Germline V lookup: CDR1 MNHNS, CDR2 SASEGT. This CDR3 contains 14 residues. The germline V and J ends were trimmed by 5 bases and 5 bases, with 10 bases remaining between them. The CDR3 sequence: CASSRDLHNSPLHF. The CDR3 DNA reads as TGTGCCAGCAGTCGGGACCTCCATAATTCACCCCTCCACTTT.

V usage is TRBV5-6 and J usage is TRBJ2-6; 8 nucleotides align to TRBD1. V was clipped by 5 bases and J by 1 base; unmatched bases: 2. The germline V gene has CDR1 SGHDT and CDR2 YYEEEE. CDR3 length: 15 residues. The CDR3 DNA reads TGTGCCAGCAGGCGACAGGGGTCTGGGGCCAACGTCCTGACTTTC. This encodes CASRRQGSGANVLTF. The full variable domain, its missing parts supplied by reference TRBV5-6 and TRBJ2-6, is DAGVTQSPTHLIKTRGQQVTLRCSPKSGHDTVSWYQQALGQGPQFIFQYYEEEERQRGNFPDRFSGHQFPNYSSELNVNALLLGDSALYLCASRRQGSGANVLTFGAGSRLTVL.

The CDR3 DNA reads as TGTGCCAGCAGCTTAGGGGACCCCACAGATACGCAGTATTTT. Its protein is CASSLGDPTDTQYF. J is TRBJ2-3 and V is TRBV7-8, with D tentatively TRBD1 or TRBD2 (5 bases each). The CDR3 has 14 residues. CDR1 and CDR2 from the germline V gene are SGHVS and FQNEAQ. Trimming cost V 1 base and J 2 bases, with 7 bases left between them. The full variable domain, its missing parts supplied by reference TRBV7-8 and TRBJ2-3, is GAGVSQSPRYKVAKRGQDVALRCDPISGHVSLFWYQQALGQGPEFLTYFQNEAQLDKSGLPSDRFFAERPEGSVSTLKIQRTQQEDSAVYLCASSLGDPTDTQYFGPGTRLTVL.

At least ten counts were recorded for this clonotype. The J gene is TRBJ2-2, the V gene TRBV25-1; D gene uncertain. Trimming cost V 4 bases and J 5 bases, with 5 bases left between them. CDR1 is MGHDK and CDR2 is SYGVNS in the germline V gene. The CDR3 length is 12 residues. CDR3 region: CASSGGTGELFF. DNA for the CDR3: TGTGCCAGCAGTGGAGGAACCGGGGAGCTGTTTTTT.

This chain connects TRBV6-1 to TRBJ2-2; D may match TRBD1 or TRBD2 (5 bases each). CDR3 length: 14 residues. Trimming took off 2 bases at V and 7 bases at J, with 11 bases between the two ends. Germline V gene data show CDR1 as MNHNS and CDR2 as SASEGT. Here the CDR3 reads CASSENRGGGELFF. The CDR3 region has the DNA TGTGCCAGCAGTGAAAACCGGGGCGGCGGGGAGCTGTTTTTT.

CDR3 DNA sequence: TGTGCCAGCAGCCGAGACGGACTAGCGGGGGCGGAGTACTTC. Residues: CASSRDGLAGAEYF. The genes are TRBV6-2 or TRBV6-3 and TRBJ2-7, with 13 bases fitting TRBD2. The ends lost 6 bases at V and 11 bases at J; junction bases unmatched: 10. The CDR3 covers 14 residues. Germline lookup yields CDR1 MNHEY and CDR2 SVGEGT.

There are many counts of this clonotype. The V and J genes are TRBV11-1 and TRBJ2-4; D is ambiguous. Trimming left V 3 bases short and J 3 bases short, with 9 bases between. Germline CDR1 and CDR2: SGHAT and FQDESV (reference sequence). The CDR3 is made up of 14 amino acids. Here the CDR3 reads CASSLEGSKNIQYF. CDR3 bases: TGTGCCAGCAGCTTGGAAGGTAGCAAAAACATTCAGTACTTC. The full variable domain, completed using reference TRBV11-1 and TRBJ2-4, is EAEVAQSPRYKITEKSQAVAFWCDPISGHATLYWYRQILGQGPELLVQFQDESVVDDSQLPKDRFSAERLKGVDSTLKIQPAELGDSAMYLCASSLEGSKNIQYFGAGTRLSVL.

CDR3 DNA: TGCAGTGCTAGAGATCCTAGCTGGGCCGGGGAGCTGTTTTTT. Its protein is CSARDPSWAGELFF. The V gene is TRBV20-1, the J gene TRBJ2-2, with D perhaps matching TRBD2 (5 bases). V lost 0 bases and J 6 bases, leaving 11 bases between the germline ends. From germline, CDR1 is DFQATT and CDR2 SNEGSKA (reference sequence). This CDR3 spans 14 amino acids.